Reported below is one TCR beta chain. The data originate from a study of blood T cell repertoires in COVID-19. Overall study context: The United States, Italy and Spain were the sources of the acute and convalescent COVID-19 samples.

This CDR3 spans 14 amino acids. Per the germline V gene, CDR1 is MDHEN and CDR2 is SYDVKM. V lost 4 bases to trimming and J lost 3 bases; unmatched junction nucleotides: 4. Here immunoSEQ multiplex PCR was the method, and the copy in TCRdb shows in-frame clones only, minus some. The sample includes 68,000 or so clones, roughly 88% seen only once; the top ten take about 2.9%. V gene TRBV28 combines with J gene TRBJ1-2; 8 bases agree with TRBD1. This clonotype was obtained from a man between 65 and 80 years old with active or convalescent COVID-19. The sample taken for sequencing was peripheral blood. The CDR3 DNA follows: TGTGCCAGCAGTTCAGGGGGCACGGACTATGGCTACACCTTC. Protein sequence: CASSSGGTDYGYTF.